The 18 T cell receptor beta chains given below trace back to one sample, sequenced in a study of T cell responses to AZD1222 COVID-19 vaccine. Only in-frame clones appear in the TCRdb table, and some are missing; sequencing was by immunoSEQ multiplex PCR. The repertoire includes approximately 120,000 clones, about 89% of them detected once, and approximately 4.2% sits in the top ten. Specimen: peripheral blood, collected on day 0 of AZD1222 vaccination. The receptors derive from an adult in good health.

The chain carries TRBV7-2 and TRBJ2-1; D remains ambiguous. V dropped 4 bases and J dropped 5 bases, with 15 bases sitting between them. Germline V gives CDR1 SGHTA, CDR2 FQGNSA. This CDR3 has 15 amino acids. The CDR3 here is CASSSPPGRDNEQFF. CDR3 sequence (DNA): TGTGCCAGCAGCTCACCCCCCGGCAGAGACAATGAGCAGTTCTTC.

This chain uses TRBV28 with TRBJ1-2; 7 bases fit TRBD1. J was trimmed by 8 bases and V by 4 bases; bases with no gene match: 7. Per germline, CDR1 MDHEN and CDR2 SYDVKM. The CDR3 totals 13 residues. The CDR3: CASSWDSARGYTF. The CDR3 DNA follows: TGTGCCAGCAGTTGGGACAGCGCTCGGGGCTACACCTTC.

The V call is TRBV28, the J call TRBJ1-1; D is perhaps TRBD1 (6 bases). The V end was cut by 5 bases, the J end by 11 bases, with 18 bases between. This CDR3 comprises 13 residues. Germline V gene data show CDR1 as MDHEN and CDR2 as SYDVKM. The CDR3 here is CASSLTLNRAAFF. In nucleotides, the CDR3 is TGTGCCAGCAGTCTAACCCTAAACAGGGCTGCTTTCTTT.

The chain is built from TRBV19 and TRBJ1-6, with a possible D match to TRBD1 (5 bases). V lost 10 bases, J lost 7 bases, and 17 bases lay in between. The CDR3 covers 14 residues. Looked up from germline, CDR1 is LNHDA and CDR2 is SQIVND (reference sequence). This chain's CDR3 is CATGVSPANSPLHF. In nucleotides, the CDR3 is TGTGCCACGGGGGTCTCACCGGCGAATTCACCCCTCCACTTT.

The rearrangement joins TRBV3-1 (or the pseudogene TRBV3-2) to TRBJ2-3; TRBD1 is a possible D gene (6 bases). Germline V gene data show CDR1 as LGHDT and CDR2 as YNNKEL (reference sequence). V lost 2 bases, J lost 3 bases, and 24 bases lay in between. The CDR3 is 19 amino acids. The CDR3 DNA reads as TGTGCCAGCAGCCAATTGGGTGGGGACATTCACTATGTTACAGATACGCAGTATTTT. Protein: CASSQLGGDIHYVTDTQYF.

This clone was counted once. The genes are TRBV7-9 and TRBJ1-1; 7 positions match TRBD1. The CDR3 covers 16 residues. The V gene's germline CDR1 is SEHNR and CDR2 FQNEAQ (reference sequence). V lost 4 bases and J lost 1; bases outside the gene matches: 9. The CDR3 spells CASSYYRGDRNTEAFF. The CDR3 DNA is TGTGCCAGCAGCTATTACAGGGGAGATCGGAACACTGAAGCTTTCTTT.

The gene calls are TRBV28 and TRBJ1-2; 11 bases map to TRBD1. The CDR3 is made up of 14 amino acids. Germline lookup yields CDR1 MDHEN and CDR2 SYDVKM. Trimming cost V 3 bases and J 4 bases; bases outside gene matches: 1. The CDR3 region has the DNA TGTGCCAGCAGTTTGGGGACAGGGGGCTATGGCTACACCTTC. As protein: CASSLGTGGYGYTF.

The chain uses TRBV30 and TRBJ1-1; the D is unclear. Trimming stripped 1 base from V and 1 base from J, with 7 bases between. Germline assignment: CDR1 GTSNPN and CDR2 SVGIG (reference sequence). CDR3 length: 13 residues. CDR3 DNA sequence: TGTGCCTGGAGTGGTATGAAGAACACTGAAGCTTTCTTT. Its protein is CAWSGMKNTEAFF. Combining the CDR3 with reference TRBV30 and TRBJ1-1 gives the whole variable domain SQTIHQWPATLVQPVGSPLSLECTVEGTSNPNLYWYRQAAGRGLQLLFYSVGIGQISSEVPQNLSASRPQDRQFILSSKKLLLSDSGFYLCAWSGMKNTEAFFGQGTRLTVV.

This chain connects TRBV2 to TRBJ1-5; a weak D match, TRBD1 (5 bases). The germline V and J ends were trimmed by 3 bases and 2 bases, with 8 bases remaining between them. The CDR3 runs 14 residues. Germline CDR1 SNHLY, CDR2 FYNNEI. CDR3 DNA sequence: TGTGCCAGCAGTGACGGGGCTGGCAATCAGCCCCAGCATTTT. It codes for CASSDGAGNQPQHF.

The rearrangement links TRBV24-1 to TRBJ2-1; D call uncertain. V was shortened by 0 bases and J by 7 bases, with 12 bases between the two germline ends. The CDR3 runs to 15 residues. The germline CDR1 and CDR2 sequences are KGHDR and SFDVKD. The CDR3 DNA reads TGTGCCACCAGTGATTTGGGTACAAAGGGTAATGAGCAGTTCTTC. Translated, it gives CATSDLGTKGNEQFF.

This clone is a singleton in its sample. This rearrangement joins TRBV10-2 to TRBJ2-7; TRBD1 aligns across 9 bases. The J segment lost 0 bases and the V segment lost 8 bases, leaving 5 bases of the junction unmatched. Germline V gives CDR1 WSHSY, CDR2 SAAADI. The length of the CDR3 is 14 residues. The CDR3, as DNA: TGCGCCAGCCGACAGGGGGAGAGCTCCTACGAGCAGTACTTC. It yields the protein CASRQGESSYEQYF.

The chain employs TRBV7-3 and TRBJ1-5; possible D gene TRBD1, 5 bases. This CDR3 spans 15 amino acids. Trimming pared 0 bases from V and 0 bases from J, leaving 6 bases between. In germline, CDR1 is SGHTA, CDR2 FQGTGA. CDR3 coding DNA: TGTGCCAGCAGCTTAACGGGGGGTAGCAATCAGCCCCAGCATTTT. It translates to CASSLTGGSNQPQHF.

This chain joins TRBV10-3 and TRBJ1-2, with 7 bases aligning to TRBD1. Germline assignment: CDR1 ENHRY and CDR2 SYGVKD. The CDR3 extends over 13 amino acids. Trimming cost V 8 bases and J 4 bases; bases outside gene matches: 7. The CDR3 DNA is TGTGCCATCGGGGAGGGACAGACCTATGGCTACACCTTC. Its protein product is CAIGEGQTYGYTF.

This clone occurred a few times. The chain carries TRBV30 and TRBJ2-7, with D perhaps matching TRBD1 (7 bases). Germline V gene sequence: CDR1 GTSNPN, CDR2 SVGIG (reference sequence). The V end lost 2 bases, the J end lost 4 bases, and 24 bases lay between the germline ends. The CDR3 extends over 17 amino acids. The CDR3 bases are TGTGCCTGGAGTTCCATTACCCCGCAGGGGGGCCATTACGAGCAGTACTTC. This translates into CAWSSITPQGGHYEQYF.

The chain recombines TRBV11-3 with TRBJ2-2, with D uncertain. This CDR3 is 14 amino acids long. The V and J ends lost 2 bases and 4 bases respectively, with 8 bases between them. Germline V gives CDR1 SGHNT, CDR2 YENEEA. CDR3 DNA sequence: TGTGCCAGCAGCTTAAACCCGATCACCGGGGAGCTGTTTTTT. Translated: CASSLNPITGELFF.

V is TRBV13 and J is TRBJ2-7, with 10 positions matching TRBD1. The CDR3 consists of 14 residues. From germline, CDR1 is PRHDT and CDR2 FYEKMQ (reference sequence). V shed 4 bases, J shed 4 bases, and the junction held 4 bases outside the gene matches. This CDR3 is CASSSTGGAYEQYF. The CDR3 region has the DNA TGTGCCAGCAGCTCGACAGGGGGCGCATACGAGCAGTACTTC.

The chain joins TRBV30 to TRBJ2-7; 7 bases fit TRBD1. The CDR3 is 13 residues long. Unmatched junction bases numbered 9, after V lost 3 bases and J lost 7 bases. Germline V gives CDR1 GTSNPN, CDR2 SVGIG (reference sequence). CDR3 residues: CAWRDRDHREQYF. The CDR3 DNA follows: TGTGCCTGGAGAGACAGGGACCACCGTGAGCAGTACTTC.

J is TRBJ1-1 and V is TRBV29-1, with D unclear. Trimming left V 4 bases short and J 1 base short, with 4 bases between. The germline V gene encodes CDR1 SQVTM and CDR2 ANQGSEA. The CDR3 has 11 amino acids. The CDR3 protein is CSVVPNTEAFF. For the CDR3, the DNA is TGCAGCGTTGTTCCGAACACTGAAGCTTTCTTT.